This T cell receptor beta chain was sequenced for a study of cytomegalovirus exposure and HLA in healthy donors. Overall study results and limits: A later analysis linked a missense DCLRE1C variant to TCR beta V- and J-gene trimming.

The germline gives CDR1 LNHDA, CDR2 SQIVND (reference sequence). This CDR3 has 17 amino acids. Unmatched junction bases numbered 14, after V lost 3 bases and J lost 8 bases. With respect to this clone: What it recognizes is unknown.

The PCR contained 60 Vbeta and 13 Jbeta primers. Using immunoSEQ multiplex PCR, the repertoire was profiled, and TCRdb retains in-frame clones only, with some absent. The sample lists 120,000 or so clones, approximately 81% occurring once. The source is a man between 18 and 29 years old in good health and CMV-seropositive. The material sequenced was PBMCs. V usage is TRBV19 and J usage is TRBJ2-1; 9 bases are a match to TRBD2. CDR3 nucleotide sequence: TGTGCCAGTAGTATCGCCAGCGGGGGGCCTCAGGGTTATGAGCAGTTCTTC. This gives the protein CASSIASGGPQGYEQFF.